The rows below give T cell receptor beta chains drawn from one sample of a study of PD-1 blockade in classical Hodgkin lymphoma. This table comes from immunoSEQ multiplex PCR, and its TCRdb copy is limited to in-frame clones, with some not included. The profile covers 50,000 or so clones, with 90% appearing a single time and more than 11% taken by the ten largest. The source material was peripheral blood mononuclear cells (PBMCs), sampled before the fourth cycle of nivolumab. Receptors were obtained from a human donor with classical Hodgkin lymphoma. CDR3s leave out the opening cysteine and the closing phenylalanine or tryptophan. Size tells how often a clone was seen (once, few, many) or the class of an expanded clone, and some rows leave it out.

TRBJ2-5	-	TRBV27	ASSFLQRTGQETQY
TRBJ1-2	-	TRBV5-6	ASSPRDRGLLV
TRBJ1-3	-	TRBV5-1	ASSTQSSSDTIY
TRBJ1-1	-	TRBV19	ASSLYSVNTEAF
TRBJ1-1	-	TRBV13	ASSPLGPRNTEAF
TRBJ1-5	-	TRBV5-5	ASSYGTGALNQPQH
TRBJ1-2	-	TRBV15	ATSRDRSWDSVGYT
TRBJ1-4	-	TRBV10-2	ASQDGGTGAEKLF
TRBJ2-7	-	TRBV19	ASSTSGTHSYEQY
TRBJ2-5	-	TRBV4-1	ASSQSHWGETQY
TRBJ2-7	-	TRBV5-6	ASRQSRGLAYEQY
TRBJ2-1	once	TRBV5-6	AAQTSREGHEQF
TRBJ1-1	-	TRBV28	ASTRPGLSEAF
TRBJ1-6	-	TRBV5-1	ASSLGLTGNNSPLH
TRBJ2-7	-	TRBV18	ASSPRGAGALEQY
TRBJ2-1	-	TRBV6-6	ASSYSATTNEQF
TRBJ2-4	-	TRBV2	ASSEAGLSKNIQY
TRBJ2-6	-	TRBV7-2	ASSLVTSGANVLT
TRBJ2-7	-	TRBV9	ASSVAGGGFYEQY
TRBJ2-6	-	TRBV29-1	SVPFIDSSWTGANVLT
TRBJ2-7	-	TRBV28	ASGFRDRYEQY
TRBJ1-1	-	TRBV27	ASSPGKGVPNTEAF
TRBJ2-3	-	TRBV5-4	ASSRGLAGGSSTDTQY
TRBJ2-1	-	TRBV6-4	ASSEAGIENEQF
TRBJ1-1	-	TRBV19	ASTSPFNHRGEAF
TRBJ2-7	once	TRBV6-6	ASSYSLGNEQY
TRBJ2-5	-	TRBV5-6	ASSSDRGPRGLKETQY
TRBJ1-5	-	TRBV2	ASSGGGPQPQH
TRBJ2-7	-	TRBV14	ASSQKSRDRVGEQY
TRBJ2-7	-	TRBV2	ASSEVYEQY
TRBJ2-3	-	TRBV9	ASSVSGLIPSSTDTQY
TRBJ1-1	-	TRBV5-1	ASSLARLNTEAF
TRBJ2-7	-	TRBV11-3	ASSLEDGTGWYYEQY
TRBJ1-1	-	TRBV4-1	ASSHNSMNTEAF
TRBJ1-3	-	TRBV29-1	SVADPGPGNTIY
TRBJ1-1	once	TRBV7-3	ASSLVQGPDWMNTEAF
TRBJ2-3	-	TRBV7-3	ASSLALTDTQY
TRBJ1-4	-	TRBV27	ASSSVTKPHEKLF
TRBJ1-1	-	TRBV27	ASAAGQGNTEAF
TRBJ1-2	-	TRBV27	ASSLSGGRGYT
TRBJ2-7	-	TRBV28	ASSLVLAGAIYEQY
TRBJ2-3	-	TRBV7-8	ASSSPVGARVY
TRBJ2-1	-	TRBV18	ASSLRGTGEFEQF
TRBJ1-2	-	TRBV6-6	ASSSTRLDGYT
TRBJ2-3	-	TRBV5-8	ASKYTDTQY
TRBJ1-1	-	TRBV28	ASSPPGTVNTEAF